This T cell receptor (beta chain) appears in the sequencing data of a study of T cells in Graves' hyperthyroidism and ophthalmopathy. Turning to the study itself: The blood sample was taken at first diagnosis, before treatment began.

On the basis of clinical symptoms, serum thyroxine and TRAb, thyroid ultrasound and orbital computed tomography, diagnoses were made. The PBMCs had their origin in less than 13 ml of fresh peripheral blood. Germline values: CDR1 SGHTA, CDR2 FQGTGA. The trim removed 2 bases at V and 5 bases at J, leaving 5 bases unmatched. The CDR3 covers 15 residues. It was RNA transcripts that yielded the amplified TCR beta CDR3 regions. HTBI primers were employed in a first-round RT-PCR of the TCR CDR3. TCRdb re-called the multiplex PCR reads through MiXCR, storing one row per CDR3 protein. Of approximately 300,000 distinct CDR3 sequences in the sample, roughly a fifth are singletons; the top ten hold less than 45%.

This receptor was taken from a man aged 50 or older with Graves' ophthalmopathy. The rearrangement joins TRBV7-3 to TRBJ2-1; the match to TRBD2 covers 8 bases. Sequencing was done on a sample of blood. For the CDR3, the DNA is TGTGCCAGCAGCTTATTCGGCGGGAGGAACAATGAGCAGTTCTTC. It encodes CASSLFGGRNNEQFF.